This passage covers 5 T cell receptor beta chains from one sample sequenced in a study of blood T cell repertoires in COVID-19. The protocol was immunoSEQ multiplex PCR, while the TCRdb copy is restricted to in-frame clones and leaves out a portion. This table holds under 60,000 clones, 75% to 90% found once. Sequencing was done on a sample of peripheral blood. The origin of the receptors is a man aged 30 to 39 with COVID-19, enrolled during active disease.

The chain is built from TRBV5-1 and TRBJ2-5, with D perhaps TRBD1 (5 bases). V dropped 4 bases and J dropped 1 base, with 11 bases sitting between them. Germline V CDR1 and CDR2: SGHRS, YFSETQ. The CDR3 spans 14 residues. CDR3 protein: CASSVGRSQETQYF. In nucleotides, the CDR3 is TGCGCCAGCAGCGTGGGGCGGAGCCAAGAGACCCAGTACTTC.

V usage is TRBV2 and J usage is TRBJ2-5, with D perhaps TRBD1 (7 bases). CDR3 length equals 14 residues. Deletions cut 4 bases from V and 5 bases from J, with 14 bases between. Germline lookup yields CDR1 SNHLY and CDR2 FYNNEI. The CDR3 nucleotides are TGTGCCAGCAGTGTAACAGGGGAGGAGGAGACCCAGTACTTC. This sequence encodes CASSVTGEEETQYF.

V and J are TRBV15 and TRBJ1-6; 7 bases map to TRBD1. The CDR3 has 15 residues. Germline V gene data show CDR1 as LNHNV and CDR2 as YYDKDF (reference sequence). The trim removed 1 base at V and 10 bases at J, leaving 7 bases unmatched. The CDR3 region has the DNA TGTGCCACCAGCAGAGGCACAGGGGCAGGGTCACCCCTCCACTTT. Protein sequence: CATSRGTGAGSPLHF.

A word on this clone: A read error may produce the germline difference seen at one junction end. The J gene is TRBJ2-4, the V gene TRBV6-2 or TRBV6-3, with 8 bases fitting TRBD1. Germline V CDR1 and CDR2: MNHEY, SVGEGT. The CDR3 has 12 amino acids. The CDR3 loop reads CASSYSTGDRNF. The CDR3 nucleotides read TGTGCCAGCAGTTACTCGACGGGGGACAGGAACTTC.

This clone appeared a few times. CDR3 amino acids: CASSPSSAQETQYF. CDR3 DNA sequence: TGTGCCAGCAGCCCCTCTAGCGCCCAAGAGACCCAGTACTTC. The rearrangement links TRBV7-3 to TRBJ2-5; D perhaps matches TRBD2 (6 bases). The CDR3 extends over 14 amino acids. V was trimmed by 5 bases and J by 1 base, leaving 11 bases between them. Germline CDR1 reads SGHTA; CDR2 reads FQGTGA.